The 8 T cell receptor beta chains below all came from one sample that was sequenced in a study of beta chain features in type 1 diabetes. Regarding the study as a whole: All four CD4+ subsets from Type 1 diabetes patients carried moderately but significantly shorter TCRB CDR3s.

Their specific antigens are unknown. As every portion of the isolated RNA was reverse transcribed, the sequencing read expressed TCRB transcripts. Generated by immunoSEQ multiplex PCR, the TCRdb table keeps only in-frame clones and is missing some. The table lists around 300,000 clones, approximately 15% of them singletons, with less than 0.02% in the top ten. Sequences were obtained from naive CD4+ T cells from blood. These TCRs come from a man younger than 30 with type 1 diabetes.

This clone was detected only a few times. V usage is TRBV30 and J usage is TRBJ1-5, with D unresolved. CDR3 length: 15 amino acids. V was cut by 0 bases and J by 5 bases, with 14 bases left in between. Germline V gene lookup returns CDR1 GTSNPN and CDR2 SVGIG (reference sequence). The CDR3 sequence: CAWSVPWASYQPQHF. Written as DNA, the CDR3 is TGTGCCTGGAGTGTACCGTGGGCCTCCTATCAGCCCCAGCATTTT.

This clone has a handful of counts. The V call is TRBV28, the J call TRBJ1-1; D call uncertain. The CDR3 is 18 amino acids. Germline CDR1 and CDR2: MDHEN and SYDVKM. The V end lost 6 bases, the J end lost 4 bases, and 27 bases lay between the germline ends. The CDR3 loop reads CASSLLPPNEGVPTEAFF. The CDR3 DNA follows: TGTGCCAGCAGCCTTCTCCCCCCCAACGAGGGAGTCCCCACTGAAGCTTTCTTT.

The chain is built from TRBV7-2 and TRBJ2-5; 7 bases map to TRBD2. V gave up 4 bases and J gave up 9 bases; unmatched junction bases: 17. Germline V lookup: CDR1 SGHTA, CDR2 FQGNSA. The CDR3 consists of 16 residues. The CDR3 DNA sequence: TGTGCCAGCAGCTGGCGTGGAGCGGGAAGGGAGATGGCCCAGTACTTC. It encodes CASSWRGAGREMAQYF.

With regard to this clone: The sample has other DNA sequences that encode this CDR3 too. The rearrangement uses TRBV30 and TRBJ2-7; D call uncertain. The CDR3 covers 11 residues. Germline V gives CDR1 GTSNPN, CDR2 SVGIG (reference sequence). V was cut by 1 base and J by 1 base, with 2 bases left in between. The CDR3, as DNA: TGTGCCTGGAGTGCGTCCTACGAGCAGTACTTC. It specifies CAWSASYEQYF.

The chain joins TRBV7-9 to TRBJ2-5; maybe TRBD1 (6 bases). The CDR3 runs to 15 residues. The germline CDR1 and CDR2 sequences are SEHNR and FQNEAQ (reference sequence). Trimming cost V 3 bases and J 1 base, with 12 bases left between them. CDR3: CASSLMGASQETQYF. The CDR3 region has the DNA TGTGCCAGCAGCTTGATGGGGGCCTCCCAAGAGACCCAGTACTTC.

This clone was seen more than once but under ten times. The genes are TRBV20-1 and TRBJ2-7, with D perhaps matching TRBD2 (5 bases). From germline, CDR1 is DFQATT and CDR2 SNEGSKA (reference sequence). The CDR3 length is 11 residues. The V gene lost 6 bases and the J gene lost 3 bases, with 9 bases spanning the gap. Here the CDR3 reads CSAGEVYEQYF. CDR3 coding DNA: TGCAGTGCCGGGGAAGTCTACGAGCAGTACTTC.

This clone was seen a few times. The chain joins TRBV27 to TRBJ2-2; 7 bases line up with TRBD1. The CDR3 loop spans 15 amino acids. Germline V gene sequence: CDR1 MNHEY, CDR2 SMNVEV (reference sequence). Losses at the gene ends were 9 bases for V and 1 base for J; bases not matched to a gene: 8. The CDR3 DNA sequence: TGTGCCAGACCCGAGTGGACAGGGAACACCGGGGAGCTGTTTTTT. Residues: CARPEWTGNTGELFF.

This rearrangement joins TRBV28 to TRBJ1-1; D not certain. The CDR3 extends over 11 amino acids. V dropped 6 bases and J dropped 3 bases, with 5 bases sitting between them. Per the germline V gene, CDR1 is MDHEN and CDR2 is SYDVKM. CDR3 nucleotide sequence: TGTGCCAGCAGATCTTACACTGAAGCTTTCTTT. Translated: CASRSYTEAFF.